This T cell receptor (beta chain) was retrieved from a study of cytomegalovirus exposure and HLA in healthy donors. General observations from the study: DRB1 had the most TCR associations and HLA-C the fewest, a later analysis found, with rates varying by HLA locus.

60 Vbeta and 13 Jbeta primers were used in PCR. Some clones are missing from TCRdb's copy, which holds only in-frame ones; the method was immunoSEQ multiplex PCR. Among about 110,000 clones, approximately 81% were seen once, and the ten largest hold roughly 2.3%. As to this clone: The antigen is unknown.

This CDR3 is 15 amino acids long. Trimming took off 1 base at V and 16 bases at J, with 22 bases between the two ends. CDR1 is MNHNS, CDR2 SASEGT, per germline. The sequencing input was PBMCs. The sequence was obtained from a woman aged 25-40 years in good health and CMV-seronegative. The J gene is TRBJ2-2, the V gene TRBV6-1; a possible D gene is TRBD2 (6 bases). The CDR3 loop is CASSEVLLGTAREFF. CDR3 DNA sequence: TGTGCCAGCAGTGAAGTTTTGTTGGGGACTGCGAGGGAGTTTTTT.